This T cell receptor (delta chain) was obtained from a study of gamma-delta T cells after stem cell transplantation. This clone was detected a few times. TCRdb pairs this DNA with a much larger clone's protein that differs at residue 9, likely a read error; the protein shown was translated from the DNA. TCRdb redid clone calling on the RT-PCR reads using CATT. The table records about 2,600 delta-chain clones, 1.6% of them present only once. Per germline, CDR1 GEAIGNYY and CDR2 EKD. Trimming removed 4 bases at V and 3 bases at J, with 17 bases between. This CDR3 spans 15 amino acids. The sequencing sample was made of gamma-delta T cells. The V gene is TRDV2, the J gene TRDJ1, with D possibly TRDD3 on 6 matching bases. This TCR came from a human donor. It is not recorded whose cells these are; they may come from a transplant donor. The CDR3 bases are TGTGCCTGTGATTCCCTTACTGGGATGTCCGATAAACTCATCTTT. The encoded protein is CACDSLTGMSDKLIF.